A selection of T cell receptor beta chains follows, all from one sample in a study of T cells after yellow fever vaccination. TCRdb reprocessed the 5' RACE reads via MiXCR and lists one record per CDR3 protein. Altogether hundreds of thousands of distinct CDR3 sequences are present, under 9% being singletons, with the ten largest covering 3% to 4%. The input for sequencing was CD4+ T cells sorted from PBMCs, taken 5 days after the yellow fever booster vaccination. The origin of the receptors is a man younger than 30 who received the YFV17D yellow fever vaccine. CDR3s include the opening cysteine and the closing phenylalanine or tryptophan. D genes are given only for firm matches. Clone size is shown for a subset of rows, as once, few, many or a class of expanded clone.

V: TRBV6-1; length: 14; size: few; J: TRBJ2-3; D: TRBD2; CDR3: CASGGLVSVDTQYF; DNA: TGTGCCAGTGGGGGACTAGTCAGTGTGGATACGCAGTATTTT
V: TRBV18; length: 18; size: few; J: TRBJ1-1; D: TRBD1; CDR3: CASSPLGTGKPKNTEAFF; DNA: TGTGCCAGCTCACCTTTGGGGACAGGGAAACCGAAAAACACTGAAGCTTTCTTT
V: TRBV12-3/TRBV12-4; length: 15; size: NA; J: TRBJ1-5; D: TRBD1; CDR3: CASGQGGYSNQPQHF; DNA: TGTGCCAGCGGACAGGGAGGGTATAGCAATCAGCCCCAGCATTTT
V: TRBV7-2; length: 14; size: few; J: TRBJ2-2; D: NA; CDR3: CASSFLVVFGELFF; DNA: TGTGCCAGCAGCTTCCTAGTGGTCTTCGGGGAGCTGTTTTTT
V: TRBV21-1; length: 17; size: NA; J: TRBJ1-2; D: NA; CDR3: CASSKGVKGQRLYGYTF; DNA: TGTGCCAGCAGCAAAGGGGTTAAAGGACAACGCCTCTATGGCTACACCTTC
V: TRBV5-1; length: 14; size: few; J: TRBJ2-1; D: NA; CDR3: CASSLAGTWNEQFF; DNA: TGCGCCAGCAGCTTGGCGGGGACGTGGAATGAGCAGTTCTTC
V: TRBV7-9; length: 14; size: many; J: TRBJ1-1; D: NA; CDR3: CASSGRAMNTEAFF; DNA: TGTGCCAGCAGCGGCAGGGCCATGAACACTGAAGCTTTCTTT
V: TRBV30; length: 13; size: NA; J: TRBJ2-3; D: NA; CDR3: CAWTLGVTDTQYF; DNA: TGTGCCTGGACGTTGGGGGTCACAGATACGCAGTATTTT
V: TRBV7-3; length: 13; size: many; J: TRBJ2-3; D: NA; CDR3: CASSSPGTDTQYF; DNA: TGTGCCAGCAGCTCTCCCGGGACAGATACGCAGTATTTT
V: TRBV2; length: 15; size: NA; J: TRBJ2-3; D: NA; CDR3: CASRGGPSSTDTQYF; DNA: TGTGCCAGCAGGGGGGGCCCCTCTAGCACAGATACGCAGTATTTT
V: TRBV29-1; length: 13; size: NA; J: TRBJ1-4; D: TRBD1; CDR3: CSARQGANEKLFF; DNA: TGCAGCGCCAGACAGGGAGCTAATGAAAAACTGTTTTTT
V: TRBV30; length: 15; size: many; J: TRBJ1-2; D: NA; CDR3: CAWSVLWRAPMGYTF; DNA: TGTGCCTGGAGTGTACTCTGGAGGGCCCCTATGGGCTACACCTTC
V: TRBV7-2; length: 16; size: NA; J: TRBJ1-5; D: TRBD1; CDR3: CASSAETGFVNQPQHF; DNA: TGTGCCAGCAGCGCAGAGACAGGGTTTGTCAATCAGCCCCAGCATTTT
V: TRBV11-2; length: 15; size: many; J: TRBJ1-1; D: NA; CDR3: CASSLSGRGRGEAFF; DNA: TGTGCCAGCAGCTTGAGTGGAAGAGGACGGGGTGAAGCTTTCTTT
V: TRBV5-1; length: 16; size: many; J: TRBJ2-5; D: NA; CDR3: CASSLVSSLGQETQYF; DNA: TGCGCCAGCAGCTTGGTGTCTAGCTTGGGGCAAGAGACCCAGTACTTC
V: TRBV5-1; length: 16; size: NA; J: TRBJ1-1; D: TRBD1; CDR3: CASSWARTGMNTEAFF; DNA: TGCGCCAGCAGCTGGGCCCGGACAGGGATGAACACTGAAGCTTTCTTT
V: TRBV6-1; length: 15; size: NA; J: TRBJ2-3; D: NA; CDR3: CASSEGHRLTDTQYF; DNA: TGTGCCAGCAGTGAAGGCCACCGCCTCACAGATACGCAGTATTTT
V: TRBV18; length: 13; size: NA; J: TRBJ2-5; D: NA; CDR3: CASSPQVQETQYF; DNA: TGTGCCAGCTCACCACAAGTACAAGAGACCCAGTACTTC
V: TRBV12-3/TRBV12-4; length: 14; size: NA; J: TRBJ1-6; D: NA; CDR3: CASSLLGVDSPLHF; DNA: TGTGCCAGCAGTTTACTCGGAGTCGATTCACCCCTCCACTTT
V: TRBV5-1; length: 16; size: few; J: TRBJ2-7; D: NA; CDR3: CASTLGWDTGSYEQYF; DNA: TGCGCCAGCACGCTCGGATGGGACACCGGCTCCTACGAGCAGTACTTC
V: TRBV4-2; length: 16; size: many; J: TRBJ2-1; D: NA; CDR3: CASSKPGAASYNEQFF; DNA: TGTGCCAGCAGCAAACCGGGAGCTGCTTCCTACAATGAGCAGTTCTTC
V: TRBV4-1; length: 17; size: many; J: TRBJ2-1; D: TRBD1; CDR3: CASSPGQDFYYSNEQFF; DNA: TGCGCCAGCAGCCCAGGACAGGACTTCTACTACAGCAATGAGCAGTTCTTC
V: TRBV2; length: 12; size: NA; J: TRBJ1-2; D: NA; CDR3: CASSEDLYGYTF; DNA: TGTGCCAGCAGTGAAGATCTGTATGGCTACACCTTC
V: TRBV5-1; length: 15; size: many; J: TRBJ2-1; D: TRBD1; CDR3: CASSSRQGGYNEQFF; DNA: TGCGCCAGCAGCTCCCGACAGGGCGGGTACAATGAGCAGTTCTTC
V: TRBV2; length: 14; size: NA; J: TRBJ1-2; D: NA; CDR3: CASSSYPRAGGYTF; DNA: TGTGCCAGCAGTTCCTACCCAAGGGCGGGCGGCTACACCTTC
V: TRBV7-9; length: 12; size: many; J: TRBJ1-4; D: NA; CDR3: CAYDLSQSTLFF; DNA: TGTGCCTACGACTTATCGCAGTCTACACTGTTTTTT
V: TRBV29-1; length: 11; size: few; J: TRBJ1-1; D: NA; CDR3: CSVREGSWAFF; DNA: TGCAGCGTGAGGGAGGGAAGTTGGGCTTTCTTT
V: TRBV2; length: 11; size: many; J: TRBJ1-1; D: NA; CDR3: CASSVGTEAFF; DNA: TGTGCCAGCAGTGTTGGGACTGAAGCTTTCTTT
V: TRBV5-1; length: 12; size: NA; J: TRBJ2-1; D: NA; CDR3: CASRWSYNEQFF; DNA: TGCGCCAGCAGGTGGTCCTACAATGAGCAGTTCTTC
V: TRBV12-3/TRBV12-4; length: 14; size: few; J: TRBJ1-2; D: TRBD1; CDR3: CASSLRTGGYGYTF; DNA: TGTGCCAGCAGCCTGAGGACAGGAGGGTATGGCTACACCTTC
V: TRBV12-3/TRBV12-4; length: 12; size: many; J: TRBJ2-3; D: NA; CDR3: CASTLSTDTQYF; DNA: TGTGCCAGCACCCTGAGCACAGATACGCAGTATTTT
V: TRBV6-1; length: 12; size: NA; J: TRBJ2-3; D: NA; CDR3: CASIGAADTQYF; DNA: TGTGCCAGCATCGGGGCGGCAGATACGCAGTATTTT
V: TRBV9; length: 14; size: NA; J: TRBJ2-4; D: NA; CDR3: CASSVDFGGNIQYF; DNA: TGTGCCAGCAGCGTAGACTTCGGTGGAAACATTCAGTACTTC
V: TRBV15; length: 14; size: NA; J: TRBJ2-5; D: NA; CDR3: CATSRGGSLETQYF; DNA: TGTGCCACCAGCAGAGGCGGCAGCCTAGAGACCCAGTACTTC
V: TRBV24-1; length: 14; size: once; J: TRBJ2-3; D: NA; CDR3: CATSDPRNTDTQYF; DNA: TGTGCCACCAGTGACCCCCGGAACACAGATACGCAGTATTTT
V: TRBV3-1; length: 13; size: NA; J: TRBJ2-5; D: NA; CDR3: CASSHPLSETQYF; DNA: TGTGCCAGCAGCCACCCGTTATCAGAGACCCAGTACTTC
V: TRBV6-1; length: 15; size: few; J: TRBJ2-5; D: NA; CDR3: CASTVQGAGQETQYF; DNA: TGTGCCAGCACCGTCCAGGGCGCGGGTCAGGAGACCCAGTACTTC
V: TRBV9; length: 14; size: few; J: TRBJ1-2; D: NA; CDR3: CASSPRTDVYGYTF; DNA: TGTGCCAGCAGCCCGAGGACAGACGTCTATGGCTACACCTTC
V: TRBV20-1; length: 15; size: many; J: TRBJ2-4; D: NA; CDR3: CSARVGAGAKNIQYF; DNA: TGCAGTGCTAGAGTAGGGGCCGGGGCCAAAAACATTCAGTACTTC
V: TRBV3-1; length: 14; size: few; J: TRBJ1-5; D: TRBD1; CDR3: CASSLGQGQQPQHF; DNA: TGTGCCAGCAGCCTTGGACAGGGTCAACAGCCCCAGCATTTT